This is a list of T cell receptor beta chains from one sample in a study of blood T cell repertoires in COVID-19. Clones were read by immunoSEQ multiplex PCR, and TCRdb kept only the in-frame ones, dropping some. The sample lists fewer than 250,000 clones; 70% to 90% were seen once. The sequenced material came from peripheral blood. The receptors originated from a man aged 55 to 70 with acute or convalescent COVID-19. Each CDR3 is given with its conserved first and last residue. D genes are given only for firm matches. Clone size is given for some rows only: seen once, a few or many times, or a class if the clone is expanded.

J gene,D gene,V gene,clone size,CDR3 DNA,CDR3 protein
TRBJ2-4,.,TRBV3-1/TRBV3-2,once,TGTGCCAGCAGCCCAGATGGGCTAGCCAAAAACATTCAGTACTTC,CASSPDGLAKNIQYF
TRBJ1-4,TRBD1,TRBV11-2,.,TGTGCCAGCAGCTCGACAGGGACTGCAACTAATGAAAAACTGTTTTTT,CASSSTGTATNEKLFF
TRBJ2-7,.,TRBV3-1/TRBV3-2,few,TGTGCCAGCAGCCTAAGCGGGCGAAGCTCCTACGAGCAGTACTTC,CASSLSGRSSYEQYF
TRBJ1-2,.,TRBV9,.,TGTGCCAGCAGCCTAGAGGACAGCGCTAACTATGGCTACACCTTC,CASSLEDSANYGYTF
TRBJ2-2,TRBD2,TRBV5-1,.,TGCGCCAGCAGCCCTGGACTAGCGGGGACCGGGGAGCTGTTTTTT,CASSPGLAGTGELFF
TRBJ2-3,.,TRBV2,.,TGTGCCAGCAGTAAGTCTCGCTCTCTCACGGGCACAGATACGCAGTATTTT,CASSKSRSLTGTDTQYF
TRBJ1-5,TRBD1,TRBV27,.,TGTGCCAGCAGTTCATCGGGACAGGGTCGTCAGCCCCAGCATTTT,CASSSSGQGRQPQHF
TRBJ1-5,.,TRBV27,once,TGTGCCAGCAGTTTAGGCGGGAATAGCAATCAGCCCCAGCATTTT,CASSLGGNSNQPQHF
TRBJ2-2,TRBD2,TRBV7-6,.,TGTGCCAGCAGCTTGTCGGGGGGGGCCACCGGGGAGCTGTTTTTT,CASSLSGGATGELFF
TRBJ1-2,.,TRBV7-2,once,TGTGCCAGCAGCATCGGAGGGACCGAGGTTTATGGCTACACCTTC,CASSIGGTEVYGYTF
TRBJ1-5,.,TRBV28,.,TGTGCCAGCAAATTCGGGTCTAGCAATCAGCCCCAGCATTTT,CASKFGSSNQPQHF
TRBJ1-3,TRBD1,TRBV7-3,.,TGTGCCAGCAGCTCAACAGGGGCTGGAAACACCATATATTTT,CASSSTGAGNTIYF
TRBJ2-1,TRBD1,TRBV10-1,.,TGCGCCAGCAGTGAGACAGGGGGTCCCTACAATGAGCAGTTCTTC,CASSETGGPYNEQFF
TRBJ1-6,TRBD1,TRBV10-3,.,TGTGCCATCAGTGACAGGGGGGTAGATTCACCCCTCCACTTT,CAISDRGVDSPLHF
TRBJ2-7,.,TRBV9,.,TGTGCCAGCAGCGTGGACCCCTCCCAGAGGGCCCACTTC,CASSVDPSQRAHF
TRBJ2-5,TRBD2,TRBV3-1/TRBV3-2,once,TGTGCCAGCAGCCACCCCCTCGCCCCTAGCGGCCCCGGGGAAGAGACCCAGTACTTC,CASSHPLAPSGPGEETQYF
TRBJ2-7,.,TRBV2,.,TGTGCCAGCAGTGAAGCGGAACTAGCCTCCTACGAGCAGTACTTC,CASSEAELASYEQYF
TRBJ1-4,TRBD1,TRBV4-1,.,TGCGCCAGCAGCCCGGACAGGGGGCCGGCTAATGAAAAACTGTTTTTT,CASSPDRGPANEKLFF
TRBJ2-7,TRBD2,TRBV30,.,TGTGCCTGGAGTGTATCCAGCGGGGGGCTCTTTTCCTACGAGCAGTACTTC,CAWSVSSGGLFSYEQYF
TRBJ1-4,TRBD1,TRBV6-6,.,TGTGCCAGCAGGTCGGGACAGGGGGGCGAAAAACTGTTTTTT,CASRSGQGGEKLFF
TRBJ2-7,TRBD2,TRBV28,.,TGTGCCAGCACCGGGGGGGAGGAGGGTGGTTACGAGCAGTACTTC,CASTGGEEGGYEQYF
TRBJ1-2,TRBD1,TRBV18,.,TGTGCCAGCTCCCAGGACAGGGCTAACTATGGCTACACCTTC,CASSQDRANYGYTF
TRBJ1-4,.,TRBV6-6,.,TGTGCCAGCAGTTACTCGACCGGGGGGCTAGGTGAAAAACTGTTTTTT,CASSYSTGGLGEKLFF
TRBJ2-1,TRBD2,TRBV14,.,TGTGCCAGCAGCACTTCGGGACTAGCGGGGGGCGGGAGATACAATGAGCAGTTCTTC,CASSTSGLAGGGRYNEQFF
TRBJ2-3,.,TRBV3-1/TRBV3-2,.,TGTGCCAGCAGCCAATACCCTATTGGAGGGGGCAGCACAGATACGCAGTATTTT,CASSQYPIGGGSTDTQYF
TRBJ1-2,TRBD1,TRBV6-5,.,TGTGCCAGCAGTTACGGACAGGAATACTATGGCTACACCTTC,CASSYGQEYYGYTF
TRBJ2-2,.,TRBV5-1,.,TGCGCCAGCAGCTTGGGCCAGGGAGGCACCGGGGAGCTGTTTTTT,CASSLGQGGTGELFF
TRBJ2-7,.,TRBV28,.,TGTGCCAGCAGGTTAGGAGGGGTCTACGAGGGGCAGTACTTC,CASRLGGVYEGQYF
TRBJ1-2,TRBD1,TRBV18,.,TGTGCCAGCTCACCAATTACAGGGGCGAGTGGCTACACCTTC,CASSPITGASGYTF
TRBJ1-1,.,TRBV28,.,TGTGCCAGCGGACAGACACTGGCTGACACTGAAGCTTTCTTT,CASGQTLADTEAFF
TRBJ2-7,.,TRBV13,.,TGTGCCAGCAGCGCCGCCCGTAGCTCCTACGAGCAGTACTTC,CASSAARSSYEQYF
TRBJ1-6,.,TRBV28,.,TGTGCCAGCAGTTTAGGTATGAAACTCCTCCACTTT,CASSLGMKLLHF
TRBJ1-3,TRBD1,TRBV5-1,few,TGCGCCAGCAGCTCCGGACAGGGGACCGTCTCTGGAAACACCATATATTTT,CASSSGQGTVSGNTIYF
TRBJ1-2,TRBD1,TRBV14,.,TGTGCCAGCAGCCAAATTTCGGGGGACAGGAGGGGCTACACCTTC,CASSQISGDRRGYTF
TRBJ2-5,.,TRBV5-1,.,TGCGCCAGCAGCCCGGACCGGGCCAGGGGAGAGACCCAGTACTTC,CASSPDRARGETQYF
TRBJ1-1,TRBD1,TRBV29-1,.,TGCAGCGTTGGCGCCCGGGACAGGCCCACTGAAGCTTTCTTT,CSVGARDRPTEAFF
TRBJ1-2,TRBD1,TRBV11-2,.,TGTGCCAGCAGCTTAGATCCCGGACAGGGGGATTTAGCTAACTATGGCTACACCTTC,CASSLDPGQGDLANYGYTF
TRBJ1-5,TRBD1,TRBV5-5,.,TGTGCCAGCAGCTTCGACAGGGGTAATCAGCCCCAGCATTTT,CASSFDRGNQPQHF
TRBJ1-1,TRBD1,TRBV19,.,TGTGCCAGTAGTATATCAGGGGGCGCCTTCATGAACACTGAAGCTTTCTTT,CASSISGGAFMNTEAFF
TRBJ2-1,TRBD1,TRBV19,.,TGTGCCAGTAGTATGGCCCCGACAGGGGAGGCCGGTGAGCAGTTCTTC,CASSMAPTGEAGEQFF